This T cell receptor beta chain came from a study of early T cells in non-severe SARS-CoV-2 infection. About the study: Sequenced material consisted of bulk RNA (from unsorted whole blood), and chains were unpaired.

This clonotype has a handful of counts. CDR1 is MGHDK, CDR2 SYGVNS, per germline. Trimming pared 3 bases from V and 5 bases from J, leaving 13 bases between. This CDR3 is built from 15 residues. TCRdb re-analysed the 5' RACE reads in MiXCR, keeping a single row per CDR3 protein. The table has fewer than 35,000 distinct CDR3 sequences, around 9% seen once. The TCR sequence derives from an adult who was a healthcare worker with PCR-confirmed SARS-CoV-2 infection or an uninfected control (not recorded which). The rearrangement links TRBV25-1 to TRBJ2-2; a possible D gene is TRBD2 (5 bases). Material for sequencing was whole blood. The CDR3 DNA reads as TGTGCCAGCAGTGATATGACATCGGGAACCGGGGAGCTGTTTTTT. This codes for CASSDMTSGTGELFF.